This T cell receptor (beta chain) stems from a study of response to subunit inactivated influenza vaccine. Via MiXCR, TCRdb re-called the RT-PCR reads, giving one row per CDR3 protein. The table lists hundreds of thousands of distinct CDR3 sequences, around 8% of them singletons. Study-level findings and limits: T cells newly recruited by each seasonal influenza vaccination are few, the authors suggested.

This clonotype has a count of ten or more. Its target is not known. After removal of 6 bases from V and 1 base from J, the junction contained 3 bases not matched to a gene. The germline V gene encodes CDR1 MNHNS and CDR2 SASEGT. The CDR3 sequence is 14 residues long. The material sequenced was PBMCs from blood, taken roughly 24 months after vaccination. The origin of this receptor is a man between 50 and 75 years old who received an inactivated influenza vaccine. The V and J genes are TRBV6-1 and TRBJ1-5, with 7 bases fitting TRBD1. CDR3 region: CASSGDSSNQPQHF. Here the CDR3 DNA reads TGTGCCAGCAGCGGGGACAGCAGCAATCAGCCCCAGCATTTT.